This TCR beta chain was observed in a study of vaccination and CD4 T cells after COVID-19. About the research overall: Cells were stimulated with overlapping spike peptide pools from SARS-CoV-2, HCoV-NL63, HCoV-OC43 and HCoV-229E.

Notes on the study in general: Counts of SARS-CoV-2-reactive clonotypes had a median that went from roughly 22 to 38, a nonsignificant change.

Sequencing of cultured CD4+ T cell DNA used the Oncomine TCR Beta short-read assay. TCRdb re-called the PCR reads with MiXCR, one entry per CDR3 protein. The sample records around 6,400 distinct CDR3 sequences, over 70% being singletons. The CDR3 contains 13 residues. Germline V gene sequence: CDR1 SNHLY, CDR2 FYNNEI. V was pared by 3 bases and J by 4 bases, with 9 bases between. As to this clonotype: Its matching antigen is unknown.

Noted treatment: roughly 10-day PBMC culture with coronavirus spike peptide pools or control peptides (ViraFEST assay). IL-2 (around 9 IU/ml) and peptide pools (approximately 9.8 ug/ml) were added to cultures of a few million PBMCs per well. This TCR was sampled from a human donor who had recovered from COVID-19. The specimen sequenced was CD4+ T cells from blood, cultured in vitro. The V gene is TRBV2, the J gene TRBJ1-2, with D perhaps matching TRBD1 (5 bases). CDR3 bases: TGTGCCAGCAGTGATGGGACGCCCTATGGCTACACCTTC. It encodes CASSDGTPYGYTF.